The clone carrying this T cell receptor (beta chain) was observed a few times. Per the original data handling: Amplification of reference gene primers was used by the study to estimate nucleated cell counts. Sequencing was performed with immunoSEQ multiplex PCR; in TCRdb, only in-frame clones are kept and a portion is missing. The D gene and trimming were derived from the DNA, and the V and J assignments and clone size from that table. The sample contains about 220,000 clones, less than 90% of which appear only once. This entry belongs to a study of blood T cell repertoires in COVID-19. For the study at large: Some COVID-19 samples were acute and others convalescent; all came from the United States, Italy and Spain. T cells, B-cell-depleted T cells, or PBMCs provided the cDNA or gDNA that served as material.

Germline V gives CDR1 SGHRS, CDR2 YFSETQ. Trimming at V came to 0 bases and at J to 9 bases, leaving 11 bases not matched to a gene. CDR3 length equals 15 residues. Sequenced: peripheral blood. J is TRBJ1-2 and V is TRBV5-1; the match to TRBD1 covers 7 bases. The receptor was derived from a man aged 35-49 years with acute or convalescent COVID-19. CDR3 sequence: CASSLGQPSTGSYTF. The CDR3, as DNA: TGCGCCAGCAGCTTGGGACAACCCTCGACAGGGAGCTACACCTTC. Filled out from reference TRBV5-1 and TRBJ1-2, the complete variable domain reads KAGVTQTPRYLIKTRGQQVTLSCSPISGHRSVSWYQQTPGQGLQFLFEYFSETQRNKGNFPGRFSGRQFSNSRSEMNVSTLELGDSALYLCASSLGQPSTGSYTFGSGTRLTVV.